A single sample is the source of the 25 T cell receptor beta chains below, sequenced in a study of shared clonotypes between healthy human individuals. The method was immunoSEQ multiplex PCR; TCRdb's version includes in-frame clones alone and lacks a portion of them. This table holds 2 million to 2.5 million clones, almost 96% found once. Sequencing was done on a sample of naive CD4+ T cells sorted from blood. Subset here: CD45RA+ positively selected. The receptors shown here come from a man between 18 and 35 years old in good health.

This sequence joins TRBV28 and TRBJ1-5; 8 positions agree with TRBD1. The CDR3 covers 20 residues. The J segment lost 0 bases and the V segment lost 8 bases, leaving 21 bases of the junction unmatched. CDR1 and CDR2 from the germline V gene are MDHEN and SYDVKM. CDR3: CASSSAPGQGGVSSNQPQHF. In nucleotides, the CDR3 is TGTGCCAGCTCCTCCGCCCCCGGACAGGGTGGGGTTTCTAGCAATCAGCCCCAGCATTTT.

The chain links TRBV7-9 to TRBJ2-7, with 8 positions matching TRBD2. V was clipped by 5 bases and J by 2 bases; unmatched bases: 11. CDR1 is SEHNR, CDR2 FQNEAQ, per germline (reference sequence). The CDR3 covers 16 residues. The DNA of the CDR3 is TGTGCCAGCAGCCCCGGGGGGGGCAATCCTCCCTACGAGCAGTACTTC. Residues: CASSPGGGNPPYEQYF.

The chain links TRBV5-6 to TRBJ2-7; unclear D gene. The CDR3 sequence is 14 residues long. Germline V gene sequence: CDR1 SGHDT, CDR2 YYEEEE. The V end lost 3 bases, the J end lost 0 bases, and 10 bases lay between the germline ends. CDR3 nucleotides: TGTGCCAGCAGCTCCTTCAGGAGCTCCTACGAGCAGTACTTC. Translated: CASSSFRSSYEQYF.

The chain employs TRBV10-3 and TRBJ2-5; maybe TRBD2 (6 bases). Trimming pared 0 bases from V and 2 bases from J, leaving 10 bases between. Germline CDR1 and CDR2: ENHRY and SYGVKD. The CDR3 is 15 amino acids. CDR3: CAISESNAGQETQYF. The CDR3 DNA follows: TGTGCCATCAGTGAGTCGAACGCGGGACAAGAGACCCAGTACTTC.

The V and J genes are TRBV7-9 and TRBJ1-4, with D possibly being TRBD1 (6 bases). Looked up from germline, CDR1 is SEHNR and CDR2 is FQNEAQ (reference sequence). Trimming took off 1 base at V and 4 bases at J, with 10 bases between the two ends. The CDR3 covers 15 residues. CDR3 in DNA: TGTGCCAGCAGCTTAGGAGACAGGTTTAATGAAAAACTGTTTTTT. It encodes CASSLGDRFNEKLFF.

This rearrangement joins TRBV11-3 to TRBJ1-2; no definite D call. The length of the CDR3 is 9 residues. CDR1 SGHNT and CDR2 YENEEA come from the germline V gene. The V end lost 8 bases, the J end lost 7 bases, and 5 bases lay between the germline ends. CDR3 coding DNA: TGTGCCAGCTTAGGTGGCTACACCTTC. Translating it yields CASLGGYTF.

This rearrangement joins TRBV12-5 to TRBJ1-2; weak D call: TRBD1 (6 bases). The CDR3 contains 22 residues. Per the germline V gene, CDR1 is LGHNT and CDR2 is FRNRAP. The germline V and J ends were trimmed by 0 bases and 9 bases, with 38 bases remaining between them. The DNA for the CDR3 is TGTGCTAGTGGTTTGGTAATCCTTGGACCGGCGGGACATATGTTGGAAGTTGACAGCTACACCTTC. Translating gives CASGLVILGPAGHMLEVDSYTF.

The chain links TRBV5-6 to TRBJ1-3; possible D gene TRBD1, 5 bases. The CDR3 has 18 residues. The V gene lost 0 bases and the J gene lost 0 bases, with 16 bases spanning the gap. The germline V gene has CDR1 SGHDT and CDR2 YYEEEE. The DNA of the CDR3 is TGTGCCAGCAGCTTGGCAAGGCTGGGACCGGTCTCTGGAAACACCATATATTTT. It encodes CASSLARLGPVSGNTIYF.

As for this clone: This CDR3 is also generated by other DNA sequences in the sample. J is TRBJ1-3 and V is TRBV10-2, with D unclear. Germline V CDR1 and CDR2: WSHSY, SAAADI. The CDR3 runs to 12 residues. Trimming took off 0 bases at V and 3 bases at J, with 0 bases between the two ends. CDR3 in amino acids: CASSESGNTIYF. CDR3 nucleotides: TGCGCCAGCAGTGAGTCTGGAAACACCATATATTTT.

This clone appeared once. Here the CDR3 reads CASRTFRDRDPGTNEKLFF. The CDR3 DNA is TGTGCCAGTAGGACTTTCCGGGACAGAGATCCTGGAACTAATGAAAAACTGTTTTTT. This sequence joins TRBV19 and TRBJ1-4, with TRBD1 matching over 7 bases. Germline V CDR1 and CDR2: LNHDA, SQIVND (reference sequence). The CDR3 is made up of 19 amino acids. Unmatched junction bases numbered 17, after V lost 6 bases and J lost 1 base. The entire variable domain, with the rest obtained from reference TRBV19 and TRBJ1-4, is as follows: DGGITQSPKYLFRKEGQNVTLSCEQNLNHDAMYWYRQDPGQGLRLIYYSQIVNDFQKGDIAEGYSVSREKKESFPLTVTSAQKNPTAFYLCASRTFRDRDPGTNEKLFFGSGTQLSVL.

The count of this clone is one. The same CDR3 also results from other DNA sequences found in this sample. The chain has TRBV5-4 and TRBJ1-6; D remains ambiguous. The ends were cut back, 0 bases at V and 6 bases at J, with 7 bases in the middle. Germline lookup yields CDR1 SGHNT and CDR2 YYREEE (reference sequence). The CDR3 spans 14 residues. The CDR3 sequence is CASSLAGLNSPLHF. For the CDR3, the DNA is TGTGCCAGCAGCTTGGCCGGGCTTAATTCACCCCTCCACTTT.

V gene TRBV5-4 combines with J gene TRBJ2-7, with D maybe TRBD2 (6 bases). The V end lost 0 bases, the J end lost 2 bases, and 12 bases lay between the germline ends. This CDR3 spans 15 amino acids. Per germline, CDR1 SGHNT and CDR2 YYREEE (reference sequence). CDR3 sequence reads: CASSLGKGGAYEQYF. The CDR3, as DNA: TGTGCCAGCAGCTTGGGTAAAGGAGGGGCCTACGAGCAGTACTTC.

V is TRBV2 and J is TRBJ1-5, with 7 nucleotides matching TRBD1. J lost 4 bases, V lost 7 bases, and 7 bases had no gene match. Germline loops: CDR1 SNHLY, CDR2 FYNNEI. The CDR3 extends over 14 amino acids. CDR3 nucleotide sequence: TGTGCCAGCACTAGGACAGGATTTAATCAGCCCCAGCATTTT. Its protein product is CASTRTGFNQPQHF.

This clone was detected only once. The rearrangement links TRBV9 to TRBJ2-3, with 7 bases lining up with TRBD1. CDR3 length: 16 residues. From germline, CDR1 is SGDLS and CDR2 YYNGEE. J gave up 1 base and V 0 bases, and 5 bases lay outside the gene matches. In DNA form, the CDR3 reads TGTGCCAGCAGCGTAGGTGCCGGGACAGGCACAGATACGCAGTATTTT. It codes for CASSVGAGTGTDTQYF. Looking up the rest from reference TRBV9 and TRBJ2-3 gives the full variable domain: DSGVTQTPKHLITATGQRVTLRCSPRSGDLSVYWYQQSLDQGLQFLIQYYNGEERAKGNILERFSAQQFPDLHSELNLSSLELGDSALYFCASSVGAGTGTDTQYFGPGTRLTVL.

The chain links TRBV28 to TRBJ2-2; D is possibly TRBD1 (6 bases). V shed 10 bases and J shed 4 bases, with 10 bases lying between them. The CDR3 length is 12 residues. Per the germline V gene, CDR1 is MDHEN and CDR2 is SYDVKM. The CDR3 DNA is TGTGCCACCCAGGGGCTCACCGGGGAGCTGTTTTTT. This gives the protein CATQGLTGELFF.

The CDR3 loop is CASSFFFRDINYNEQFF. The DNA for the CDR3 is TGTGCCAGCAGCTTCTTCTTCCGGGACATCAACTACAATGAGCAGTTCTTC. The chain couples TRBV7-2 to TRBJ2-1, with D maybe TRBD1 (6 bases). V lost 3 bases, J lost 3 bases, and 18 bases lay in between. The CDR3 covers 17 residues. CDR1 and CDR2 (germline): SGHTA, FQGNSA.

The chain recombines TRBV6-1 with TRBJ1-4; D unclear. Trimming took off 7 bases at V and 8 bases at J, with 17 bases between the two ends. The germline V gene has CDR1 MNHNS and CDR2 SASEGT. The length of the CDR3 is 14 residues. The CDR3 nucleotides are TGTGCCAGCAACCCCGCCGGGCTTCGGGAAAAACTGTTTTTT. The encoded protein is CASNPAGLREKLFF.

The chain combines TRBV2 with TRBJ2-5; 7 bases fit TRBD1. The V segment lost 4 bases and the J segment 3 bases; nucleotides outside the gene matches: 8. CDR1 is SNHLY, CDR2 FYNNEI, per germline. CDR3 length equals 15 residues. The CDR3 bases are TGTGCCAGCAGTGTCATCCTGGACAGGAAAGAGACCCAGTACTTC. Protein: CASSVILDRKETQYF. Variable domain in full (rest from reference TRBV2 and TRBJ2-5): EPEVTQTPSHQVTQMGQEVILRCVPISNHLYFYWYRQILGQKVEFLVSFYNNEISEKSEIFDDQFSVERPDGSNFTLKIRSTKLEDSAMYFCASSVILDRKETQYFGPGTRLLVL.

The sample holds one count of this clone. The CDR3 DNA is TGCGCCAGCAGCAGTATCGGGACAGAGAGAACCGGGGAGCTGTTTTTT. Translated: CASSSIGTERTGELFF. The chain is built from TRBV5-1 and TRBJ2-2; TRBD1 matches at 7 bases. Germline assignment: CDR1 SGHRS and CDR2 YFSETQ. Trimming removed 4 bases from V and 5 bases from J; junction bases left unmatched: 11. The CDR3 runs 16 residues.

This sequence joins TRBV30 and TRBJ2-2; D perhaps matches TRBD1 (6 bases). V lost 4 bases, J lost 5 bases, and 11 bases lay in between. The CDR3 has 13 residues. Germline V CDR1 and CDR2: GTSNPN, SVGIG (reference sequence). CDR3 protein: CAWTGRGTGELFF. The CDR3 coding sequence is TGTGCCTGGACCGGCAGGGGAACCGGGGAGCTGTTTTTT.

The chain links TRBV10-3 to TRBJ2-7; D not certain. Germline V CDR1 and CDR2: ENHRY, SYGVKD. CDR3 size: 14 residues. Trimming shortened V by 0 bases and J by 6 bases, and 12 bases separated the two germline ends. The CDR3 region is CAISESLFEGEQYF. As DNA, the CDR3 is TGTGCCATCAGTGAGTCGTTGTTCGAAGGCGAGCAGTACTTC.

On this clone itself: This sample also contains other DNA sequences that code for the same CDR3. The chain couples TRBV6-6 to TRBJ1-5; D gene unclear. The V and J ends lost 0 bases and 4 bases respectively, with 4 bases between them. CDR1 and CDR2 from the germline V gene are MNHNY and SVGAGI (reference sequence). This CDR3 spans 13 amino acids. The CDR3 region has the DNA TGTGCCAGCAGTTACTCGAGTAATCAGCCCCAGCATTTT. Its translation: CASSYSSNQPQHF.

Turning to this clone: Other DNA variants within this sample encode the same CDR3. J is TRBJ2-7 and V is TRBV29-1; 11 positions agree with TRBD2. The CDR3 extends over 13 amino acids. Trimming took 5 bases from V and 1 from J; bases not matched to a gene: 1. Germline loops: CDR1 SQVTM, CDR2 ANQGSEA. In DNA form, the CDR3 reads TGCAGCGTTCTAGCGGGAGGTTCCTACGAGCAGTACTTC. Translated, it gives CSVLAGGSYEQYF.

This rearrangement joins TRBV28 to TRBJ1-2; D might be TRBD1 (5 bases). V gave up 5 bases and J gave up 2 bases, with 15 bases separating them. The germline V gene encodes CDR1 MDHEN and CDR2 SYDVKM. The CDR3 consists of 15 residues. This CDR3 reads CASSPQKGPNYGYTF. CDR3 nucleotides: TGTGCCAGCAGTCCCCAGAAGGGACCCAACTATGGCTACACCTTC.

The J gene is TRBJ1-1, the V gene TRBV5-1; D is unresolved. There are 15 residues in the CDR3. Deletions cut 4 bases from V and 3 bases from J, with 16 bases between. Germline CDR1 SGHRS, CDR2 YFSETQ. The CDR3 protein is CASSLTDPRDTEAFF. Here the CDR3 DNA reads TGCGCCAGCAGCCTAACTGACCCTCGTGACACTGAAGCTTTCTTT.